This T cell receptor beta chain was identified in a study of tumor-infiltrating lymphocytes in primary liver carcinoma. Looking at the study overall: Those enrolled were patients of both sexes, who were aged 30 to 69 years.

CDR1 and CDR2 (germline): MGHRA, YSYEKL. CDR3 length: 10 amino acids. Both RNA and DNA were isolated together from about 21-30 mg of bulk tissue that had not been sorted. About this clonotype: The junction and the germline gene differ at one end; a read error may be behind it.

Researchers generated TCR beta cDNA from around 510 ng of total RNA, relying on a constant-region primer. Libraries of TCR beta came from three nested multiplex PCR rounds with slightly modified ARM-PCR. The first two PCR rounds, approximately 10 cycles each, used TRBV1-TRBV30 forward primers and a C-beta reverse primer. A single record per CDR3 protein comes from TCRdb applying MiXCR to the multiplex PCR reads. The sample includes roughly 190,000 distinct CDR3 sequences, around four fifths seen only once; the top ten take around 18%. The sample consisted of tumor tissue from primary liver carcinoma. This clonotype was sampled from a man aged 40-49 years with primary liver carcinoma and hepatitis B virus infection. This chain connects TRBV4-1 to TRBJ2-1, with D possibly being TRBD2 (6 bases). The CDR3 here is CTSSAGQHFF. The DNA for the CDR3 is TGCACCAGCAGCGCGGGGCAGCACTTCTTC.